The source of this T cell receptor (beta chain) is a study of CD8+CD57+ T cells in acquired aplastic anemia. Individuals selected for sequencing had exhibited CD8+CD57+ cell expansion on flow cytometry. J gave up 0 bases and V 4 bases, and 4 bases lay outside the gene matches. Germline V CDR1 and CDR2: SGDLS, YYNGEE. The CDR3 consists of 16 residues. TCR beta VDJ combinations and CDR3 sequences were profiled from genomic DNA. TCRdb itself ran the reads through MiXCR, one entry per CDR3 protein. The data contain 250,000 to 350,000 distinct CDR3 sequences, approximately 57% of them singletons. In its sample, this clonotype was seen many times.

Sample: sorted CD4+, CD8+, or CD8+CD57+ T cells (not recorded which) from PBMCs. This receptor was obtained from a human donor with aplastic anemia. The rearrangement uses TRBV9 and TRBJ2-1; TRBD2 matches 10 bases. The CDR3 loop reads CASSPSGGSSYNEQFF. For the CDR3, the DNA is TGTGCCAGCAGCCCTAGCGGGGGAAGCTCCTACAATGAGCAGTTCTTC.